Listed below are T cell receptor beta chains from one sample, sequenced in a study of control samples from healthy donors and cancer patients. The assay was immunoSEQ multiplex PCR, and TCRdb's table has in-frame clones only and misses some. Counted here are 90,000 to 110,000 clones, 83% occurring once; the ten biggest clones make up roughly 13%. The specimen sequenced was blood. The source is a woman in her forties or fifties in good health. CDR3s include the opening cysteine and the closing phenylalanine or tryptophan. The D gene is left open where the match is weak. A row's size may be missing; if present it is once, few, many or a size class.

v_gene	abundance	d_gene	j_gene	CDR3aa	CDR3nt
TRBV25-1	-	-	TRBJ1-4	CASSGHPGGPTNEKLFF	TGTGCCAGCAGTGGGCACCCGGGCGGACCAACTAATGAAAAACTGTTTTTT
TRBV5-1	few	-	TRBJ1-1	CASSLEAGRSAEAFF	TGCGCCAGCAGCTTGGAGGCTGGGCGGTCGGCTGAAGCTTTCTTT
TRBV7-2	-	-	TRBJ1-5	CASSLEGHQPQHF	TGTGCCAGCAGCTTAGAGGGCCATCAGCCCCAGCATTTT
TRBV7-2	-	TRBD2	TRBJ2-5	CASSLALSGLAGQETQYF	TGTGCCAGCAGCTTAGCACTCTCGGGACTAGCAGGCCAAGAGACCCAGTACTTC
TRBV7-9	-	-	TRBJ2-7	CASSLERSSGEQYF	TGTGCCAGCAGCTTAGAAAGGTCCTCTGGCGAGCAGTACTTC
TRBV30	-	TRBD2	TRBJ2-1	CAWSRGSVYNEQFF	TGTGCCTGGAGCCGCGGGAGCGTCTACAATGAGCAGTTCTTC
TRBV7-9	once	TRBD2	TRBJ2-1	CASSFEGGGLAYNEQFF	TGTGCCAGCAGCTTCGAAGGCGGGGGACTAGCATACAATGAGCAGTTCTTC
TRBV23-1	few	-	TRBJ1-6	CASSQSINGYSYNSPLHF	TGCGCCAGCAGTCAATCGATTAACGGTTACTCCTATAATTCACCCCTCCACTTT
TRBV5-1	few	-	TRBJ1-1	CASSRSGIGGNTEAFF	TGCGCCAGCAGCAGATCTGGGATCGGGGGGAACACTGAAGCTTTCTTT
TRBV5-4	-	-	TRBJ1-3	CASSPDYPSGNTIYF	TGTGCCAGCAGCCCGGATTACCCCTCTGGAAACACCATATATTTT
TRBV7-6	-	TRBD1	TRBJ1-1	CASSLGQGAVNTEAFF	TGTGCCAGCAGCTTAGGACAGGGGGCGGTGAACACTGAAGCTTTCTTT
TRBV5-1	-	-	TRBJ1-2	CASSPPTEGGDGYTF	TGCGCCAGCAGCCCTCCCACGGAAGGGGGAGATGGCTACACCTTC
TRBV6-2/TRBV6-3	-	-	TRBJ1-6	CASSQGSPLHF	TGTGCCAGCAGTCAAGGATCACCCCTCCACTTT
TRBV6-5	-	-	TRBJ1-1	CASTQGDGGQAFF	TGTGCCAGCACTCAAGGGGACGGCGGTCAAGCTTTCTTT
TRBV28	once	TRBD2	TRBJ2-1	CASRTYRLAGINEQFF	TGTGCCAGCAGGACATACAGACTAGCGGGGATTAATGAGCAGTTCTTC
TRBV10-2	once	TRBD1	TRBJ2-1	CASSEGDRGQNEQFF	TGCGCCAGCAGTGAGGGGGACAGGGGGCAGAATGAGCAGTTCTTC
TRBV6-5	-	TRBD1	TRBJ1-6	CAIGQGVKNSPLHF	TGTGCCATAGGACAGGGGGTGAAGAATTCACCCCTCCACTTT
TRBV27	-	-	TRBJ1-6	CASSSDRARFLSPLHF	TGTGCCAGCAGTTCCGATAGGGCCCGTTTCCTTTCACCCCTCCACTTT
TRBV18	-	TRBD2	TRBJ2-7	CASSAGGGTPSDEQYF	TGTGCCAGCTCGGCGGGGGGGGGCACCCCCAGCGACGAGCAGTACTTC
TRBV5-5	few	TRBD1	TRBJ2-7	CASSSLYRDRVVQGYEQYF	TGTGCCAGCAGCTCCCTATACCGGGACAGGGTAGTTCAGGGTTACGAGCAGTACTTC
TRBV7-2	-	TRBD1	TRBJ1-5	CASSLVPTGLGRQPQHF	TGTGCCAGCAGCTTAGTCCCGACAGGGCTCGGGCGGCAGCCCCAGCATTTT
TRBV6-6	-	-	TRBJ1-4	CASGSQGATNEKLFF	TGTGCCAGCGGCTCGCAAGGGGCAACTAATGAAAAACTGTTTTTT
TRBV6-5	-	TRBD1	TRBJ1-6	CASRTGRAASPLHF	TGTGCCAGTAGGACAGGGAGGGCGGCTTCACCCCTCCACTTT
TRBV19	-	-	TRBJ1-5	CASSTQQGSNQPQHF	TGTGCCAGTAGTACCCAACAGGGATCCAATCAGCCCCAGCATTTT
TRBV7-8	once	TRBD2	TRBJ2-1	CASSWAGGNNEQFF	TGTGCCAGCAGCTGGGCGGGGGGTAACAATGAGCAGTTCTTC
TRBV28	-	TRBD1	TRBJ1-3	CASSLQGASAGNTIYF	TGTGCCAGCAGTTTGCAGGGGGCTAGCGCTGGAAACACCATATATTTT
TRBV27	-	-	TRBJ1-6	CASSSEAGSPLHF	TGTGCCAGCAGTTCGGAGGCTGGTTCACCCCTCCACTTT
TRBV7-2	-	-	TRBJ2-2	CASSFLTGELFF	TGTGCCAGCAGCTTTCTTACCGGGGAGCTGTTTTTT
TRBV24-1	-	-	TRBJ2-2	CATSDTTAATGELFF	TGTGCCACCAGTGACACGACAGCGGCCACCGGGGAGCTGTTTTTT
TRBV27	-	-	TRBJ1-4	CASSPGWGEKLFF	TGTGCCAGCAGCCCTGGGTGGGGGGAAAAACTGTTTTTT
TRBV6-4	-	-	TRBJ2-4	CASSDASLRNIQYF	TGTGCCAGCAGTGACGCTTCGTTGCGAAACATTCAGTACTTC
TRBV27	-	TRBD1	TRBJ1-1	CASSRTGMNTEAFF	TGTGCCAGCAGTCGGACAGGGATGAACACTGAAGCTTTCTTT
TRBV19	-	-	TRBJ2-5	CASSKGHQETQYF	TGTGCCAGTAGTAAGGGACACCAAGAGACCCAGTACTTC
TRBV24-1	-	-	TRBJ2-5	CATSGFDRLETQYF	TGTGCCACCAGTGGCTTTGACAGGCTGGAGACCCAGTACTTC
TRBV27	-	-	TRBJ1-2	CASTSRVGDYGYTF	TGTGCCAGCACTTCCCGGGTAGGGGACTATGGCTACACCTTC
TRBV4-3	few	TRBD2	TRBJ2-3	CASSQDNAGGSTDTQYF	TGCGCCAGCAGCCAAGACAATGCGGGAGGCTCAACAGATACGCAGTATTTT
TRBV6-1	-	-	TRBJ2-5	CASSEGGGRQETQYF	TGTGCCAGCAGTGAAGGGGGTGGGAGGCAAGAGACCCAGTACTTC
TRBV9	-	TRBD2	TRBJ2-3	CASSVVGLAGGLDTQYF	TGTGCCAGCAGCGTAGTTGGTTTGGCGGGGGGACTAGATACGCAGTATTTT
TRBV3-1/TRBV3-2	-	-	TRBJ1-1	CASSPGGLRHERNTEAFF	TGTGCCAGCAGCCCCGGGGGATTGAGGCACGAGAGGAACACTGAAGCTTTCTTT
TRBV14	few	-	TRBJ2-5	CASSMGALGETQYF	TGTGCCAGCAGCATGGGGGCCCTTGGGGAGACCCAGTACTTC
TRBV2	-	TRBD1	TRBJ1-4	CASSEEDRGTEKLFF	TGTGCCAGCAGTGAAGAGGACAGGGGGACTGAAAAACTGTTTTTT
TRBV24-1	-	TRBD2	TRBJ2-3	CATSSRTGGLDTQYF	TGTGCCACCAGTTCCAGAACGGGAGGGTTAGATACGCAGTATTTT
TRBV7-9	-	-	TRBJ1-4	CASSLTEKLFF	TGTGCCAGCAGCTTAACTGAAAAACTGTTTTTT
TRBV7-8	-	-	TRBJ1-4	CASSPPRTTNEKLFF	TGTGCCAGCAGCCCACCCAGGACAACTAATGAAAAACTGTTTTTT
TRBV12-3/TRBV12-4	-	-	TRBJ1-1	CASSPDNGEAFF	TGTGCCAGCAGCCCCGACAATGGTGAAGCTTTCTTT
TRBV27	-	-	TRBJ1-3	CASSLQGPGNTIYF	TGTGCCAGCAGTTTACAGGGCCCTGGAAACACCATATATTTT
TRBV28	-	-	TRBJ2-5	CASSPPGPSETQYF	TGTGCCAGCAGCCCCCCGGGACCGTCTGAGACCCAGTACTTC
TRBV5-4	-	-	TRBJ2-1	CASSQRLDSHEQFF	TGTGCCAGCAGCCAAAGACTAGACTCCCATGAGCAGTTCTTC
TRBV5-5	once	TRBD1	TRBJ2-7	CASSTPGQSYEQYF	TGTGCCAGCAGCACACCGGGACAGTCCTACGAGCAGTACTTC